The 14 T cell receptor beta chains below were found in one sample sequenced in a study of shared clonotypes between healthy human individuals. Profiled with immunoSEQ multiplex PCR; TCRdb holds only in-frame clones, not every one. The sample carries 650,000 to 800,000 clones, 92% recorded once. Naive CD8 cells comprised CD45RO-negative, CCR7-positively selected cells, excluding terminally differentiated effector memory CD45RA+ cells. The sample consisted of naive CD8+ T cells sorted from blood. These receptor sequences come from a man aged 25-45 years in good health.

The genes are TRBV27 and TRBJ2-7; 8 bases are shared with TRBD2. V trimming: 5 bases; J trimming: 3 bases; junction bases outside the gene matches: 9. Germline V gene lookup returns CDR1 MNHEY and CDR2 SMNVEV (reference sequence). The length of the CDR3 is 15 residues. DNA for the CDR3: TGTGCCAGCAGTAGAACAGCGGGAGCTTTCTACGAGCAGTACTTC. This translates into CASSRTAGAFYEQYF.

The chain combines TRBV12-1 with TRBJ2-2; the table's D call TRBD1 went unverified against the DNA. TRBV12-1 is designated a pseudogene. CDR3 size: 16 residues. The CDR3 spells CASSPRTGGKTGELFF. In DNA form, the CDR3 reads TGTGCCAGCAGCCCGAGGACAGGGGGAAAGACCGGGGAGCTGTTTTTT.

The chain recombines TRBV29-1 with TRBJ2-1; D gene uncertain. The germline gives CDR1 SQVTM, CDR2 ANQGSEA. V was clipped by 4 bases and J by 0 bases, with 7 bases between them. The CDR3 length is 13 residues. CDR3 sequence (DNA): TGCAGCGTTGCCCCGAGCTCCTACAATGAGCAGTTCTTC. Translated, it gives CSVAPSSYNEQFF.

V usage is TRBV11-2 and J usage is TRBJ2-4; D is perhaps TRBD1 or TRBD2 (5 bases each). Between the trimmed V and J ends, which lost 5 bases and 8 bases, there was a span of 22 bases. CDR1 and CDR2 from the germline V gene are SGHAT and FQNNGV. This CDR3 spans 16 amino acids. This CDR3 is CASSPGAIGVTDIQYF. The CDR3 bases are TGTGCCAGCAGCCCTGGGGCCATCGGGGTAACAGACATTCAGTACTTC.

This chain uses TRBV5-8 with TRBJ2-3, with a possible D match to TRBD2 (6 bases). The ends were cut back, 4 bases at V and 0 bases at J, with 21 bases in the middle. Germline CDR1 reads SGHTS; CDR2 reads YDEGEE. The CDR3 covers 18 residues. The CDR3 DNA reads TGTGCCAGCAGCACCACGGAGGGCGAAATTTCTAGCACAGATACGCAGTATTTT. This translates into CASSTTEGEISSTDTQYF. Supplemented by reference TRBV5-8 and TRBJ2-3, the full variable domain reads EAGVTQSPTHLIKTRGQQATLRCSPISGHTSVYWYQQALGLGLQFLLWYDEGEERNRGNFPPRFSGRQFPNYSSELNVNALELEDSALYLCASSTTEGEISSTDTQYFGPGTRLTVL.

V usage is TRBV9 and J usage is TRBJ2-1; D is uncertain. Germline CDR1 SGDLS, CDR2 YYNGEE. CDR3 length: 12 residues. V lost 4 bases and J lost 7, with 9 bases in between. The DNA of the CDR3 is TGTGCCAGCAGCCCTGATGCAAATGAGCAGTTCTTC. Its protein is CASSPDANEQFF.

This chain uses TRBV28 with TRBJ2-7; D is tentatively TRBD1 or TRBD2 (5 bases each). V lost 11 bases to trimming and J lost 0 bases, with 14 bases between them. From germline, CDR1 is MDHEN and CDR2 SYDVKM. The CDR3 has 13 amino acids. For the CDR3, the DNA is TGTGCCGGCCGGGACGTGAGCTCCTACGAGCAGTACTTC. This translates into CAGRDVSSYEQYF.

The chain links TRBV5-6 to TRBJ1-5; TRBD1 agrees at 10 bases. The CDR3 is 17 residues long. Germline CDR1 SGHDT, CDR2 YYEEEE. V lost 0 bases to trimming and J lost 7 bases; unmatched junction nucleotides: 10. The CDR3: CASSLEGTGDGGQPQHF. The DNA for the CDR3 is TGTGCCAGCAGCTTGGAGGGGACAGGGGACGGCGGGCAGCCCCAGCATTTT.

The chain is built from TRBV19 and TRBJ2-1, with D perhaps matching TRBD1 (6 bases). Looked up from germline, CDR1 is LNHDA and CDR2 is SQIVND (reference sequence). Trimming shortened V by 5 bases and J by 3 bases, and 20 bases separated the two germline ends. CDR3 length equals 17 residues. The CDR3 spells CASSWALRTESYNEQFF. The CDR3 DNA is TGTGCCAGTAGTTGGGCCCTCAGGACAGAAAGCTACAATGAGCAGTTCTTC.

The chain couples TRBV21-1 to TRBJ1-4. TRBV21-1 is flagged as a pseudogene. This CDR3 has 15 amino acids. The CDR3 loop is CASSPRWRLNEKLFF. In DNA form, the CDR3 reads TGTGCCAGCAGCCCCCGGTGGCGCCTTAATGAAAAACTGTTTTTT.

V usage is TRBV5-1 and J usage is TRBJ2-1; D is tentatively TRBD1 or TRBD2 (5 bases each). The germline V gene encodes CDR1 SGHRS and CDR2 YFSETQ. Trimming took 3 bases from V and 3 from J, leaving 16 bases between them. CDR3 size: 16 residues. In DNA form, the CDR3 reads TGCGCCAGCAGCTGGGGCAGAGGGTTTCTCTACAATGAGCAGTTCTTC. It specifies CASSWGRGFLYNEQFF.

V and J are TRBV5-4 and TRBJ2-7; D is possibly TRBD2 (6 bases). The V gene's germline CDR1 is SGHNT and CDR2 YYREEE (reference sequence). Trimming took 4 bases from V and 0 from J, leaving 14 bases between them. This CDR3 spans 15 amino acids. CDR3 in DNA: TGTGCCAGCAGCGTCTCACCGGGGGACTCCTACGAGCAGTACTTC. As protein: CASSVSPGDSYEQYF.

The CDR3 nucleotides are TGTGCCAGCAGTTCGGACAACCATCGTCAGCCCCAGCATTTT. It translates to CASSSDNHRQPQHF. This chain joins TRBV6-5 and TRBJ1-5, with a possible D match to TRBD1 (5 bases). The length of the CDR3 is 14 residues. CDR1 MNHEY and CDR2 SVGAGI come from the germline V gene. The V gene lost 4 bases and the J gene lost 6 bases, with 13 bases spanning the gap.

The chain couples TRBV6-1 to TRBJ1-2, with D hard to call. The CDR3 runs 14 residues. Germline V gene sequence: CDR1 MNHNS, CDR2 SASEGT. V was pared by 6 bases and J by 6 bases, with 17 bases between. The CDR3 protein is CASRTLGSWHGYTF. DNA of the CDR3: TGTGCCAGCAGAACCCTCGGGTCATGGCATGGCTACACCTTC.